This is a list of T cell receptor beta chains from one sample in a study of T-cell reconstitution after alpha-beta-depleted transplantation in children. One entry per CDR3 protein results from TCRdb running MiXCR on the PCR reads. The data hold 480,000 or so distinct CDR3 sequences, with about 10% observed a single time. This material consisted of PBMCs, taken before TCRalphabeta/CD19-depleted stem cell transplant. These receptors all stem from a child aged 2-15 years with inherited bone marrow failure, due to receive a stem cell transplant. Both conserved end residues are part of each CDR3. A D gene is named only where the DNA matches it firmly. Clone sizes are given selectively: once, few, many, or a class where the clone is expanded.

CDR3aa,CDR3nt,d_gene,abundance,j_gene,v_gene,len
CASSLGQSSGNQETQYF,TGCGCCAGCAGCTTGGGGCAGTCAAGCGGAAACCAAGAGACCCAGTACTTC,NA,many,TRBJ2-5,TRBV5-1,17
CASSLVLWGANTEAFF,TGTGCCAGCAGCTTAGTGCTATGGGGGGCGAACACTGAAGCTTTCTTT,NA,many,TRBJ1-1,TRBV7-2,16
CASSSGLNYGYTF,TGTGCCAGCAGTTCCGGACTGAACTATGGCTACACCTTC,NA,many,TRBJ1-2,TRBV28,13
CSVGAGDEKLFF,TGCAGCGTTGGTGCAGGGGACGAAAAACTGTTTTTT,NA,many,TRBJ1-4,TRBV29-1,12
CASSSRQGWGLGYNEQFF,TGTGCCAGCAGTTCTAGACAGGGATGGGGGTTGGGCTACAATGAGCAGTTCTTC,TRBD1,many,TRBJ2-1,TRBV27,18
CASSLKRVQPLQETQYF,TGTGCCAGCAGTTTAAAACGCGTACAGCCCCTCCAAGAGACCCAGTACTTC,NA,many,TRBJ2-5,TRBV12-3/TRBV12-4,17
CSATIRRGWVESNQPQHF,TGCAGTGCAACAATCCGTAGGGGGTGGGTTGAGAGCAATCAGCCCCAGCATTTT,NA,few,TRBJ1-5,TRBV20-1,18
CASTSWGSGSSNEQFF,TGTGCCAGCACTAGTTGGGGTAGCGGGAGCTCCAATGAGCAGTTCTTC,TRBD2,many,TRBJ2-1,TRBV28,16
CDSSAGGGPYEQYF,TGTGACAGCAGCGCCGGCGGAGGCCCCTACGAGCAGTACTTC,NA,NA,TRBJ2-7,TRBV9,14
CSVGGIAGRKTDTQYF,TGCAGCGTTGGGGGGATAGCGGGAAGGAAAACAGATACGCAGTATTTT,TRBD2,many,TRBJ2-3,TRBV29-1,16
CSAQKSSYEQYF,TGCAGTGCTCAGAAGAGCTCCTACGAGCAGTACTTC,NA,many,TRBJ2-7,TRBV20-1,12